The next 14 T cell receptor beta chains were all read from a single sample in a study of T-cell reconstitution after alpha-beta-depleted transplantation in children. Unique molecular identifiers tagged the TCRbeta library. TCRdb itself ran the PCR reads through MiXCR, one entry per CDR3 protein. The sample holds 90,000 to 100,000 distinct CDR3 sequences; less than 25% are singletons and the top ten take about a fifth. Sequenced here: PBMCs, sampled before TCRalphabeta/CD19-depleted stem cell transplant. The receptors originated from a boy aged 2 to 9 with acute lymphoblastic leukemia, due to receive a stem cell transplant.

There are a few counts of this clonotype. The rearrangement links TRBV29-1 to TRBJ2-7; TRBD2 might be the D (5 bases). Trimming left V 3 bases short and J 3 bases short, with 9 bases between. The CDR3 runs 12 residues. CDR1 is SQVTM, CDR2 ANQGSEA, per germline. CDR3 nucleotide sequence: TGCAGCGTTGACCCGGGGAACTACGAGCAGTACTTC. Translated: CSVDPGNYEQYF.

This clonotype occurred a few times. The V and J genes are TRBV20-1 and TRBJ2-3, with D possibly being TRBD2 (7 bases). Per germline, CDR1 DFQATT and CDR2 SNEGSKA (reference sequence). The CDR3 consists of 15 residues. The V and J ends lost 4 bases and 1 base respectively, with 15 bases between them. As DNA, the CDR3 is TGCAGTGCTACCCGCGGGGGCGCGGGCACAGATACGCAGTATTTT. It is translated as CSATRGGAGTDTQYF.

This chain uses TRBV5-1 with TRBJ2-1; 7 bases align to TRBD1. The CDR3 length is 15 residues. Trimming at V came to 4 bases and at J to 5 bases, leaving 9 bases not matched to a gene. Germline values: CDR1 SGHRS, CDR2 YFSETQ. CDR3 in DNA: TGCGCCAGCAGCCAAATTATAGACAGGGACAATGAGCAGTTCTTC. It encodes CASSQIIDRDNEQFF.

There are a few counts of this clonotype. The chain combines TRBV10-3 with TRBJ2-5; 10 bases are a match to TRBD1. V shed 4 bases, J shed 5 bases, and the junction held 7 bases outside the gene matches. The CDR3 loop spans 15 amino acids. Germline CDR1 reads ENHRY; CDR2 reads SYGVKD. The DNA of the CDR3 is TGTGCCATCAGTGGGAGACAGGGGGCTAGGGAGACCCAGTACTTC. Translation: CAISGRQGARETQYF.

The chain links TRBV4-3 to TRBJ2-3, with 9 bases fitting TRBD2. J lost 6 bases, V lost 1 base, and 11 bases had no gene match. CDR1 is LGHNA, CDR2 YSLEER, per germline. The CDR3 consists of 17 residues. CDR3 loop: CASSQVTAGGQGDTQYF. In DNA form, the CDR3 reads TGCGCCAGCAGCCAAGTTACAGCGGGAGGTCAGGGGGATACGCAGTATTTT.

The gene calls are TRBV3-1 and TRBJ1-1, with D unresolved. Germline CDR1 LGHDT, CDR2 YNNKEL (reference sequence). V shed 7 bases and J shed 2 bases, with 11 bases lying between them. The length of the CDR3 is 13 residues. CDR3 bases: TGTGCCAGCAAACAAACAGATAACACTGAAGCTTTCTTT. It specifies CASKQTDNTEAFF.

The chain couples TRBV5-1 to TRBJ1-4, with TRBD1 identical over 8 bases. Germline CDR1 SGHRS, CDR2 YFSETQ. J was trimmed by 7 bases and V by 4 bases; bases with no gene match: 6. The CDR3 has 14 residues. The CDR3 DNA follows: TGCGCCAGCAGCACACAGGGGGAGAGTGAAAAACTGTTTTTT. This gives the protein CASSTQGESEKLFF.

This clonotype was seen more than once but under ten times. The chain employs TRBV5-5 and TRBJ2-2, with D maybe TRBD1 (6 bases). V was cut by 4 bases and J by 4 bases, with 11 bases left in between. The germline V gene has CDR1 SGHKS and CDR2 YYEKEE (reference sequence). CDR3 length: 14 amino acids. CDR3 nucleotide sequence: TGTGCCAGCAGCCCGGGACATTTCACCGGGGAGCTGTTTTTT. It encodes CASSPGHFTGELFF.

The chain uses TRBV5-1 and TRBJ1-2; possibly TRBD1 for D (5 bases). The CDR3 is 16 amino acids. The V end was cut by 0 bases, the J end by 1 base, with 13 bases between. Germline CDR1 SGHRS, CDR2 YFSETQ. The CDR3 coding sequence is TGCGCCAGCAGCTTGGAAGGTTCACAGGTTAACTATGGCTACACCTTC. It is translated as CASSLEGSQVNYGYTF.

This clonotype showed up many times. V is TRBV5-1 and J is TRBJ1-4; 9 nucleotides align to TRBD1. The germline gives CDR1 SGHRS, CDR2 YFSETQ. The CDR3 has 15 residues. The junction had 5 bases not matched to a gene; V was cut back by 0 bases and J by 8 bases. CDR3 nucleotide sequence: TGCGCCAGCAGCTTGGAAACAGGGGGCGACGAAAAACTGTTTTTT. This codes for CASSLETGGDEKLFF. Full variable domain (missing parts from reference TRBV5-1 and TRBJ1-4): KAGVTQTPRYLIKTRGQQVTLSCSPISGHRSVSWYQQTPGQGLQFLFEYFSETQRNKGNFPGRFSGRQFSNSRSEMNVSTLELGDSALYLCASSLETGGDEKLFFGSGTQLSVL.

Ten or more counts support this clonotype. The rearrangement uses TRBV12-3 or TRBV12-4 and TRBJ2-6; D perhaps matches TRBD2 (7 bases). This CDR3 region has 16 residues. V shed 5 bases and J shed 5 bases, with 16 bases lying between them. The CDR3 region is CASSTPGEGRANVLTF. The CDR3 DNA reads TGTGCCAGCAGTACCCCAGGGGAGGGCAGGGCCAACGTCCTGACTTTC.

Here the CDR3 reads CASSLGQRGNTEAFF. For the CDR3, the DNA is TGTGCCAGCAGCTTGGGACAGCGGGGGAACACTGAAGCTTTCTTT. V and J are TRBV28 and TRBJ1-1, with 7 positions matching TRBD1. With 6 bases clipped from V and 1 base from J, the junction kept 8 bases outside the gene matches. Germline values: CDR1 MDHEN, CDR2 SYDVKM. The CDR3 is 15 amino acids.

The chain joins TRBV3-1 to TRBJ1-2; D is perhaps TRBD1 (5 bases). With 6 bases removed from V and 8 bases from J, the gap between germline ends came to 16 bases. CDR3 length: 13 amino acids. From germline, CDR1 is LGHDT and CDR2 YNNKEL (reference sequence). The CDR3 is CASRGTETKGYTF. The CDR3 bases are TGTGCCAGCAGGGGGACCGAGACTAAGGGCTACACCTTC.

This clonotype was counted between two and nine times. This rearrangement joins TRBV27 to TRBJ1-2; weak D call: TRBD1 (5 bases). Trimming removed 0 bases at V and 4 bases at J, with 9 bases between. Germline V lookup: CDR1 MNHEY, CDR2 SMNVEV (reference sequence). CDR3 size: 14 residues. The CDR3 sequence: CASSLSGQIYGYTF. The CDR3 DNA follows: TGTGCCAGCAGTTTATCAGGACAAATCTATGGCTACACCTTC.